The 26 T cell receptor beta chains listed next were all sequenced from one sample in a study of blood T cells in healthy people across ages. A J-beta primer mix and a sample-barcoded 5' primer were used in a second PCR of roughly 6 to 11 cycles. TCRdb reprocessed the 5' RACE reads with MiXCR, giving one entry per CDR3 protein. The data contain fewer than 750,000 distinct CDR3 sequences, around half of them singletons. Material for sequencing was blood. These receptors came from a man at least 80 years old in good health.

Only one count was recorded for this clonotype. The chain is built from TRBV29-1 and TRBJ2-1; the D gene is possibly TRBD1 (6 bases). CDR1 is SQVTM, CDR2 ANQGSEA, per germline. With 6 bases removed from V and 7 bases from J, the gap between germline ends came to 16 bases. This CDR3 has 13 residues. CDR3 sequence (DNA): TGCAGCGTCCTAGAGCACCAGGGGAATGAGCAGTTCTTC. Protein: CSVLEHQGNEQFF.

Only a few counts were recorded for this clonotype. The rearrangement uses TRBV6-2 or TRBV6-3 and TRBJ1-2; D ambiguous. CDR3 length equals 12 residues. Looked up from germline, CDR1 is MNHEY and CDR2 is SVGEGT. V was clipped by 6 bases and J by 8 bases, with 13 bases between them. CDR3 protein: CASSPSVSGYTF. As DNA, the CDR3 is TGTGCCAGCAGCCCTTCTGTTAGCGGCTACACCTTC.

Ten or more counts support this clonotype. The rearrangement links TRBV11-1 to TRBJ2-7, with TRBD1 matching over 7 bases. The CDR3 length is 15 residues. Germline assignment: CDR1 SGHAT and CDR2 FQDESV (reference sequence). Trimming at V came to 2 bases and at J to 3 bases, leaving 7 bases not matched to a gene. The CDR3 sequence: CASSLRFGDSYEQYF. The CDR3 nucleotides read TGTGCCAGCAGCTTACGGTTTGGGGACAGCTACGAGCAGTACTTC.

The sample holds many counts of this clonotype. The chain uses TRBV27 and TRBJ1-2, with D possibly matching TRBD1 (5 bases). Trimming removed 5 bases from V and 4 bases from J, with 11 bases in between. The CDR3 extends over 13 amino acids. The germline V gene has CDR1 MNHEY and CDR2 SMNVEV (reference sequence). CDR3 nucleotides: TGTGCCAGCAGTGCCCCCGACAGCTATGGCTACACCTTC. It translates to CASSAPDSYGYTF.

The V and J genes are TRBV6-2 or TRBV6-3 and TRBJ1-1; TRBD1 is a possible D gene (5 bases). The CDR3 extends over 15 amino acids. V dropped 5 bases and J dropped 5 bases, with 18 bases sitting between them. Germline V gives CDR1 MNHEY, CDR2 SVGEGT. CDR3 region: CASSTLPRGRTEAFF. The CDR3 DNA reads TGTGCCAGCAGTACCCTCCCGCGGGGACGGACTGAAGCTTTCTTT.

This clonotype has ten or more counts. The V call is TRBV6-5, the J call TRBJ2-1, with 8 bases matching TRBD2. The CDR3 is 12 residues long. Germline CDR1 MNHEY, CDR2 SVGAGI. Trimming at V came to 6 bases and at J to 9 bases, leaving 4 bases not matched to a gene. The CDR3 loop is CASRRGVGEQFF. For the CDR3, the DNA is TGTGCCAGCAGGCGGGGGGTTGGTGAGCAGTTCTTC.

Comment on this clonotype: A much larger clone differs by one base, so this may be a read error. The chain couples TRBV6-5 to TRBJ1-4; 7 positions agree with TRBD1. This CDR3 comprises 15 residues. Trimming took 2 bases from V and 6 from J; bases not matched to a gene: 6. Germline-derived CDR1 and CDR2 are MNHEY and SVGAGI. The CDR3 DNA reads TGTGCCAGCAGTTACGCCGGGACAGAGGATGAAAAACTGTTTTTT. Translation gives CASSYAGTEDEKLFF.

CDR3 amino acids: CASSRPPFAGGNNEQFF. CDR3 bases: TGTGCCAGCAGCAGGCCCCCCTTCGCGGGGGGTAACAATGAGCAGTTCTTC. The chain is built from TRBV7-2 and TRBJ2-1, with 8 bases fitting TRBD2. CDR3 length: 17 residues. With 5 bases clipped from V and 5 bases from J, the junction kept 14 bases outside the gene matches. CDR1 is SGHTA and CDR2 is FQGNSA in the germline V gene.

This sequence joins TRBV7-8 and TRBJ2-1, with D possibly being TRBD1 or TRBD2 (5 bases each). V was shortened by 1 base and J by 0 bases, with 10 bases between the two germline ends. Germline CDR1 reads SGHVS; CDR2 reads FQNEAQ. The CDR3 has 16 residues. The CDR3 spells CASSLGDRSSYNEQFF. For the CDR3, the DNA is TGTGCCAGCAGCTTAGGGGACCGGAGCTCCTACAATGAGCAGTTCTTC.

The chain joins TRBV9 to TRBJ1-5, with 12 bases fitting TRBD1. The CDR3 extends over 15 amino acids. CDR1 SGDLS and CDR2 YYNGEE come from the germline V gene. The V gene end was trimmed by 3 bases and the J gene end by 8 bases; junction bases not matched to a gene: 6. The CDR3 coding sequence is TGTGCCAGCAGCGACGGGACAGGGGGCGCGAAGCCCCAGCATTTT. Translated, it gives CASSDGTGGAKPQHF.

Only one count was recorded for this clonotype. The CDR3 sequence: CAEKEGPDEETQYF. In DNA form, the CDR3 reads TGTGCCGAAAAGGAGGGTCCCGATGAAGAGACCCAGTACTTC. This rearrangement joins TRBV12-3 or TRBV12-4 to TRBJ2-4, with D perhaps TRBD2 (6 bases). The J call may be faulty, since TRBJ2-5 better matches the DNA end. The CDR3 is 14 amino acids.

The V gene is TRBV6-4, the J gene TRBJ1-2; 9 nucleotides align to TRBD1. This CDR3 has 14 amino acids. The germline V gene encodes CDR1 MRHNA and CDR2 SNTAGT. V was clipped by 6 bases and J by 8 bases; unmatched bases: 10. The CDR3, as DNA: TGTGCCAGCAGACCCGGGACAGGGTACTGGGGCTACACCTTC. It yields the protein CASRPGTGYWGYTF.

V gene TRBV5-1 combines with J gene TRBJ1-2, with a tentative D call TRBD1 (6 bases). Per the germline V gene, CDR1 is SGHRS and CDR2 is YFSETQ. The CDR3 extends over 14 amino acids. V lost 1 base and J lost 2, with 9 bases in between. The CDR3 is CASSLLRGNYGYTF. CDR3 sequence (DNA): TGCGCCAGCAGCTTGTTGAGGGGGAACTATGGCTACACCTTC.

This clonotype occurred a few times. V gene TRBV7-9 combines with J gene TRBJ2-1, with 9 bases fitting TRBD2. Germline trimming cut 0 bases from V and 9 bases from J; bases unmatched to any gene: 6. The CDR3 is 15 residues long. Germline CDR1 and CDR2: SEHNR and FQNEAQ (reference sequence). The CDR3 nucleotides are TGTGCCAGCAGCTTAGCGCTTGCGGGAGGGGGTGAGCAGTTCTTC. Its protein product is CASSLALAGGGEQFF.

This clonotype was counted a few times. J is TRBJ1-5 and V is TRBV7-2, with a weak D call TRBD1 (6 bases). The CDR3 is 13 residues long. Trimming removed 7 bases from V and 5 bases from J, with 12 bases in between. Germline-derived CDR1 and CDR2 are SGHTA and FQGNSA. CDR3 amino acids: CASKEGGYQPQHF. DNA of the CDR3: TGTGCCAGCAAAGAGGGGGGTTATCAGCCCCAGCATTTT.

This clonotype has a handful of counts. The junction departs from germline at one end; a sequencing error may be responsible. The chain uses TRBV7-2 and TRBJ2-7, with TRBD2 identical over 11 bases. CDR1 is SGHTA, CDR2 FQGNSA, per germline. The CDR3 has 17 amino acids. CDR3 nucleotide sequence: TGTGCCAGCAGCATAGCGGGGGGGCGTATCGTCCCCTACGAGCAGTACTTC. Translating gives CASSIAGGRIVPYEQYF. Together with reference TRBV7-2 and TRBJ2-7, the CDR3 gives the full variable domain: GAGVSQSPSNKVTEKGKDVELRCDPISGHTALYWYRQSLGQGLEFLIYFQGNSAPDKSGLPSDRFSAERTGGSVSTLTIQRTQQEDSAVYLCASSIAGGRIVPYEQYFGPGTRLTVT.

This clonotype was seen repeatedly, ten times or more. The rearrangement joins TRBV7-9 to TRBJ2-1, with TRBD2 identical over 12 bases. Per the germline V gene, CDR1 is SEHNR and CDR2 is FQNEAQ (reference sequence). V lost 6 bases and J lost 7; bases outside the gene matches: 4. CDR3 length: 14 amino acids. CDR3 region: CASSRTSGVNEQFF. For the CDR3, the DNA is TGTGCCAGCAGTAGGACTAGCGGGGTGAATGAGCAGTTCTTC.

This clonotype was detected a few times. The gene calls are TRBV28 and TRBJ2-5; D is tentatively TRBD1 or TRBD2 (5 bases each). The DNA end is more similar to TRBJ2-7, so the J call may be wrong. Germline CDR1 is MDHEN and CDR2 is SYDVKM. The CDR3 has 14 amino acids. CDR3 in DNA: TGTGCCAGCAGTGCAACCGGGACCAGATACGAGCAGTACTTC. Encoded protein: CASSATGTRYEQYF.

The CDR3 sequence is CASSLGQDRMKKLFF. CDR3 nucleotide sequence: TGTGCCAGCAGCTTAGGGCAGGATCGGATGAAAAAACTGTTTTTT. The chain joins TRBV7-6 to TRBJ1-4; D gene unclear. The germline V gene has CDR1 SGHVS and CDR2 FNYEAQ. The CDR3 runs to 15 residues. The V gene lost 1 base and the J gene lost 9 bases, with 15 bases spanning the gap.

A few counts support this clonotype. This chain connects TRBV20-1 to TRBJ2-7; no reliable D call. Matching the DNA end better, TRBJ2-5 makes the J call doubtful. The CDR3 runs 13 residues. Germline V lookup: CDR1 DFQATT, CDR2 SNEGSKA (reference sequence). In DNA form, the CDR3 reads TGCAGTGCCATCGACACTAACGAAGAGACCCAGTACTTC. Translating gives CSAIDTNEETQYF.

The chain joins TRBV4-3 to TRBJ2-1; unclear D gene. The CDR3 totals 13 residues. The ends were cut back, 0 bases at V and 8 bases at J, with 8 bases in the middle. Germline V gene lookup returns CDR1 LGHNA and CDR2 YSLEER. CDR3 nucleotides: TGCGCCAGCAGCCAAGATTTAGGAGATGAGCAGTTCTTC. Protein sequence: CASSQDLGDEQFF.

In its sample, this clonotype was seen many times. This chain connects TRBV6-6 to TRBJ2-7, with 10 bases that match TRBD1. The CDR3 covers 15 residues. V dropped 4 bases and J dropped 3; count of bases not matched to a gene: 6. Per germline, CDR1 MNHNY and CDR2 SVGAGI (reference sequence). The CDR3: CASSSPGQGNYEQYF. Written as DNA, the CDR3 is TGTGCCAGCAGTTCCCCGGGACAGGGGAACTACGAGCAGTACTTC.

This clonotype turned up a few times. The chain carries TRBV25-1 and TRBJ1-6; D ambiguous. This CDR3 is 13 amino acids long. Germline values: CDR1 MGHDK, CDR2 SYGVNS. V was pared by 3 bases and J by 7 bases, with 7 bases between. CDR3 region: CASSDQSNSPLHF. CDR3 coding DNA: TGTGCCAGCAGTGACCAATCGAATTCACCCCTCCACTTT.

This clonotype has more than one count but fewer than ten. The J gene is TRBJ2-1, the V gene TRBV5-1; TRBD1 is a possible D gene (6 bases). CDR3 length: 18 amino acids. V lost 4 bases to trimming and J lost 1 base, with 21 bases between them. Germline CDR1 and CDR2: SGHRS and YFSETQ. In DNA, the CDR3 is TGCGCCAGCAGCCGTTGGGCGCAACAGGGAAATTCCTACAATGAGCAGTTCTTC. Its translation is CASSRWAQQGNSYNEQFF.

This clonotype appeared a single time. CDR3 in DNA: TGTGCCAGCAGATCTAGGGCCACCGGGGAGCTGTTTTTT. Its translation: CASRSRATGELFF. The V call is TRBV12-3 or TRBV12-4, the J call TRBJ2-2; D is undetermined. The CDR3 totals 13 residues. V lost 6 bases and J lost 4, with 9 bases in between.

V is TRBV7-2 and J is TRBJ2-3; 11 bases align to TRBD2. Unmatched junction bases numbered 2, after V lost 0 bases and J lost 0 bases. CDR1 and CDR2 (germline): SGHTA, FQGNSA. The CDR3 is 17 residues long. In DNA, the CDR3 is TGTGCCAGCAGCTTAGCCGGGACTAGCGGCAGCACAGATACGCAGTATTTT. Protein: CASSLAGTSGSTDTQYF.